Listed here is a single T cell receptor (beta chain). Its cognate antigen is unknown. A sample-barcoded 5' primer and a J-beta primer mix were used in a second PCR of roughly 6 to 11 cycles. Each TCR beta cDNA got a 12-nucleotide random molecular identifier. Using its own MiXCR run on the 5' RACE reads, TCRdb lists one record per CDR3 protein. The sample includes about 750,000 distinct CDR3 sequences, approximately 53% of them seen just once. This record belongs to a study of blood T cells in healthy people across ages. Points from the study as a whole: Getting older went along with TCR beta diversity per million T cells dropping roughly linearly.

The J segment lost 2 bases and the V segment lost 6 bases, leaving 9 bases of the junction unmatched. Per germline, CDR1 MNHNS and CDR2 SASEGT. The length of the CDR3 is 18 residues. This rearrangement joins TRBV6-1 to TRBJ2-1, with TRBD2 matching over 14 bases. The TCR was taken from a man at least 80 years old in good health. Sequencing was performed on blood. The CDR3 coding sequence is TGTGCCAGCAGCCCGGGACTAGCGGGAGAGGGGCCCTACAATGAGCAGTTCTTC. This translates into CASSPGLAGEGPYNEQFF.